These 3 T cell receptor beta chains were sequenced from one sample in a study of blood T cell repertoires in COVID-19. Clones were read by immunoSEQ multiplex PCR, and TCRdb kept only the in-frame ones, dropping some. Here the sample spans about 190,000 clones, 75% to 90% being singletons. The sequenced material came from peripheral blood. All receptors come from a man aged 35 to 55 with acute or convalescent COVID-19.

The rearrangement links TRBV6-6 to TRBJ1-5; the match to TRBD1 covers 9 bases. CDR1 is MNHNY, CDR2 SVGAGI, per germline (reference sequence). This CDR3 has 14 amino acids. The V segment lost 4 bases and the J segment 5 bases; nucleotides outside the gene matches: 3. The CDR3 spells CASSFRDRDQPQHF. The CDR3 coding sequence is TGTGCCAGCAGTTTCCGGGACAGGGATCAGCCCCAGCATTTT.

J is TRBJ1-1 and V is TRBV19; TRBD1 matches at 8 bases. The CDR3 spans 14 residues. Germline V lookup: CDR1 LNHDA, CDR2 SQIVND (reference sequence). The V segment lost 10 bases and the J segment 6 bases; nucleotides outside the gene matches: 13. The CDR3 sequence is CATASGGSASEAFF. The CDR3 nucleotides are TGTGCCACCGCATCAGGGGGCTCTGCATCTGAAGCTTTCTTT.

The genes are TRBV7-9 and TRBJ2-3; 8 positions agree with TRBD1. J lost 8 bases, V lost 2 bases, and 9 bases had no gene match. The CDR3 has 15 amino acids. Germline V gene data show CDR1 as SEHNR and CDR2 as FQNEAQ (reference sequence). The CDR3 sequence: CASSLTGGSGGTQYF. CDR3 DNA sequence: TGTGCCAGCAGCTTAACAGGGGGTAGTGGTGGTACGCAGTATTTT.